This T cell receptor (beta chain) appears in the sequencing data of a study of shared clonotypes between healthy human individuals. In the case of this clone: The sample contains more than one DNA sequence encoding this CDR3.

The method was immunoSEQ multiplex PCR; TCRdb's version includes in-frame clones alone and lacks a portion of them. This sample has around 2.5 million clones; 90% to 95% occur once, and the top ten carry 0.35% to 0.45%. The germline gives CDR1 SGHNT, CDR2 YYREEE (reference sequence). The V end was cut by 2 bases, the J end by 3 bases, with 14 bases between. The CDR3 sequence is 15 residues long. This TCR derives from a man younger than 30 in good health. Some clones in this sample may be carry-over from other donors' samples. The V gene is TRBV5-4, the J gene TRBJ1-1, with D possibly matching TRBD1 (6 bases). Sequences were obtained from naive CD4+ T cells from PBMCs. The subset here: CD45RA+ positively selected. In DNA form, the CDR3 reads TGTGCCAGCAGCTTCCCCGGGCAGGGGCACACTGAAGCTTTCTTT. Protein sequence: CASSFPGQGHTEAFF.